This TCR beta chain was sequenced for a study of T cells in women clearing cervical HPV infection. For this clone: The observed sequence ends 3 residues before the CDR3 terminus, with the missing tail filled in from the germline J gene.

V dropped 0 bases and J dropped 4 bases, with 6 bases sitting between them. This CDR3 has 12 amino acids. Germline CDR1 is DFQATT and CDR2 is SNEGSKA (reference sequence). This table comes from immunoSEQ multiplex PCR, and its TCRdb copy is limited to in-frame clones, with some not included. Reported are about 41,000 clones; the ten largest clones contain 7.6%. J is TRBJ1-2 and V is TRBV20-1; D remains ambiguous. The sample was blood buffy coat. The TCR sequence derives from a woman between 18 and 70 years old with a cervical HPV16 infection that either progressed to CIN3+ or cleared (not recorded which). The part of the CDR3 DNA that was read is TGCAGTGCTAGAGATCTCAGCTATGGC. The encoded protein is CSARDLSYG. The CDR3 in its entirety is CSARDLSYGYTF.